Each of the 21 T cell receptor beta chains below was sequenced from the same sample in a study of blood T cell repertoires in COVID-19. Sequenced by immunoSEQ multiplex PCR; TCRdb stores in-frame clones only, minus some. The sample holds over 100,000 clones; almost 70% are singletons and the top ten take around 1.8%. What was sequenced was peripheral blood. All receptors derive from a woman in her 70s with acute or convalescent COVID-19.

In its sample, this clone was seen once. V usage is TRBV18 and J usage is TRBJ1-3; possibly TRBD1 for D (6 bases). The CDR3 length is 13 residues. Germline V gene data show CDR1 as KGHSH and CDR2 as LQKENI. Trimming removed 6 bases at V and 3 bases at J, with 9 bases between. The CDR3 loop is CASSPRGGNTIYF. The CDR3 DNA sequence: TGTGCCAGCTCCCCCAGGGGTGGAAACACCATATATTTT.

The rearrangement uses TRBV7-9 and TRBJ2-7, with 12 bases fitting TRBD2. V lost 0 bases and J lost 2; bases outside the gene matches: 8. Germline V gives CDR1 SEHNR, CDR2 FQNEAQ (reference sequence). The CDR3 covers 18 residues. The CDR3 protein is CASSLAAPPSGRAYEQYF. The CDR3 nucleotides are TGTGCCAGCAGCTTAGCGGCCCCCCCTAGCGGGAGGGCCTACGAGCAGTACTTC. Filled out from reference TRBV7-9 and TRBJ2-7, the complete variable domain reads DTGVSQNPRHKITKRGQNVTFRCDPISEHNRLYWYRQTLGQGPEFLTYFQNEAQLEKSRLLSDRFSAERPKGSFSTLEIQRTEQGDSAMYLCASSLAAPPSGRAYEQYFGPGTRLTVT.

This chain uses TRBV11-2 with TRBJ2-1; 8 nucleotides match TRBD1. The CDR3 has 15 residues. Germline V CDR1 and CDR2: SGHAT, FQNNGV. Trimming at V came to 6 bases and at J to 3 bases, leaving 7 bases not matched to a gene. This CDR3 is CASRWPGGNYNEQFF. Here the CDR3 DNA reads TGTGCCAGCAGGTGGCCAGGGGGCAACTACAATGAGCAGTTCTTC.

The chain carries TRBV28 and TRBJ2-7, with TRBD2 as a possible D gene (5 bases). Between the trimmed V and J ends, which lost 6 bases and 3 bases, there was a span of 18 bases. The CDR3 extends over 15 amino acids. Germline values: CDR1 MDHEN, CDR2 SYDVKM. DNA of the CDR3: TGTGCCAGCAGAACCACACCGGGGTGGTACTACGAGCAGTACTTC. Its protein is CASRTTPGWYYEQYF.

The CDR3: CASTRGLATDTQYF. CDR3 DNA sequence: TGTGCCAGCACCAGAGGACTAGCGACAGATACGCAGTATTTT. This chain connects TRBV6-5 to TRBJ2-3; 9 nucleotides line up with TRBD2. The V and J ends lost 7 bases and 3 bases, in that order; junction bases with no gene match: 5. In germline, CDR1 is MNHEY, CDR2 SVGAGI. The length of the CDR3 is 14 residues.

The chain combines TRBV30 with TRBJ2-3, with D hard to call. The CDR3 contains 14 residues. Germline CDR1 is GTSNPN and CDR2 is SVGIG (reference sequence). Deletions cut 0 bases from V and 0 bases from J, with 7 bases between. In nucleotides, the CDR3 is TGTGCCTGGAGTGTTTCCCGGAGCACAGATACGCAGTATTTT. Encoded protein: CAWSVSRSTDTQYF.

The count of this clone is one. The CDR3 nucleotides read TGTGCCAGCAGTGGCTCGGGGGGCGCGAGCACAGATACGCAGTATTTT. The encoded protein is CASSGSGGASTDTQYF. V gene TRBV6-1 combines with J gene TRBJ2-3; a possible D gene is TRBD2 (7 bases). CDR1 is MNHNS and CDR2 is SASEGT in the germline V gene. CDR3 size: 16 residues. V was shortened by 4 bases and J by 0 bases, with 14 bases between the two germline ends.

The chain couples TRBV24-1 to TRBJ1-1; 8 bases agree with TRBD1. The CDR3 is 13 residues long. After removal of 5 bases from V and 5 bases from J, the junction contained 3 bases not matched to a gene. Germline loops: CDR1 KGHDR, CDR2 SFDVKD. The CDR3 bases are TGTGCCACCAGTGGGACAGGGTTTACTGAAGCTTTCTTT. As protein: CATSGTGFTEAFF.

This chain joins TRBV6-5 and TRBJ2-3, with a weak D call TRBD2 (6 bases). This CDR3 has 15 residues. Trimming removed 10 bases at V and 1 base at J, with 18 bases between. Germline V gene data show CDR1 as MNHEY and CDR2 as SVGAGI. This CDR3 reads CAIPPRGGGTDTQYF. DNA of the CDR3: TGTGCCATCCCCCCCCGGGGCGGGGGCACAGATACGCAGTATTTT.

This clone occurred a few times. The gene calls are TRBV27 and TRBJ2-2; D is possibly TRBD1 (6 bases). Germline V gene sequence: CDR1 MNHEY, CDR2 SMNVEV (reference sequence). The length of the CDR3 is 13 residues. V gave up 4 bases and J gave up 5 bases, with 8 bases separating them. CDR3 in DNA: TGTGCCAGCAGTTCACAGGGAACCGGGGAGCTGTTTTTT. Translating it yields CASSSQGTGELFF.

V is TRBV27 and J is TRBJ2-5, with a weak D call TRBD1 (5 bases). Germline V gene sequence: CDR1 MNHEY, CDR2 SMNVEV (reference sequence). The CDR3 runs to 14 residues. Trimming removed 3 bases from V and 5 bases from J, with 13 bases in between. Here the CDR3 DNA reads TGTGCCAGCAGTTTGTTGGGGCCTTACGAGACCCAGTACTTC. This translates into CASSLLGPYETQYF.

This clone was counted at least ten times. The chain couples TRBV11-2 to TRBJ1-5, with 9 bases aligning to TRBD1. Unmatched junction bases numbered 4, after V lost 4 bases and J lost 6 bases. CDR3 length: 14 residues. The V gene's germline CDR1 is SGHAT and CDR2 FQNNGV. CDR3 residues: CASSSGQGGQPQHF. The CDR3 nucleotides read TGTGCCAGCAGCTCGGGACAGGGCGGTCAGCCCCAGCATTTT.

For the CDR3, the DNA is TGTGCCAGCAGTTTATCATCAATCGCTCCTTCTAGTCCACAAGAGACCCAGTACTTC. Protein: CASSLSSIAPSSPQETQYF. The chain employs TRBV28 and TRBJ2-5; D gene ambiguous. Per germline, CDR1 MDHEN and CDR2 SYDVKM. The germline V and J ends were trimmed by 1 base and 2 bases, with 23 bases remaining between them. The CDR3 has 19 amino acids. Full variable domain (outside the CDR3, taken from reference TRBV28 and TRBJ2-5): DVKVTQSSRYLVKRTGEKVFLECVQDMDHENMFWYRQDPGLGLRLIYFSYDVKMKEKGDIPEGYSVSREKKERFSLILESASTNQTSMYLCASSLSSIAPSSPQETQYFGPGTRLLVL.

The CDR3 spells CASSVAGDSGNTIYF. For the CDR3, the DNA is TGTGCCAGCAGCGTAGCAGGGGACTCTGGAAACACCATATATTTT. The V gene is TRBV9, the J gene TRBJ1-3; TRBD1 might be the D (6 bases). The CDR3 has 15 amino acids. Germline assignment: CDR1 SGDLS and CDR2 YYNGEE. Trimming pared 0 bases from V and 0 bases from J, leaving 7 bases between.

This clone was counted many times. V usage is TRBV9 and J usage is TRBJ2-1; TRBD2 matches 8 bases. The CDR3 has 15 residues. Trimming removed 6 bases from V and 3 bases from J; junction bases left unmatched: 8. Germline V lookup: CDR1 SGDLS, CDR2 YYNGEE. The chain's CDR3 is CASNQAGDFYNEQFF. The CDR3 nucleotides read TGTGCCAGCAACCAAGCGGGAGATTTCTACAATGAGCAGTTCTTC.

The chain couples TRBV6-1 to TRBJ1-1; 9 positions match TRBD1. The CDR3 has 14 amino acids. V was clipped by 3 bases and J by 6 bases; unmatched bases: 5. In germline, CDR1 is MNHNS, CDR2 SASEGT. CDR3 DNA: TGTGCCAGCAGTGATAGACAGGGGGGGGCTGAAGCTTTCTTT. Protein sequence: CASSDRQGGAEAFF.

The rearrangement links TRBV5-4 to TRBJ2-7; TRBD1 matches 9 bases. The CDR3 has 13 residues. CDR1 and CDR2 from the germline V gene are SGHNT and YYREEE (reference sequence). With 4 bases clipped from V and 6 bases from J, the junction kept 5 bases outside the gene matches. The CDR3 DNA follows: TGTGCCAGCAGCCGGGACAGGGTCGGCGAGCAGTACTTC. Protein sequence: CASSRDRVGEQYF.

The gene calls are TRBV15 and TRBJ1-4, with D tentatively TRBD1 (6 bases). Germline CDR1 LNHNV, CDR2 YYDKDF (reference sequence). V lost 0 bases and J lost 6, with 11 bases in between. The CDR3 is made up of 15 amino acids. The CDR3 region has the DNA TGTGCCACCAGCAGAGATCCGGGGGGCTATGAAAAACTGTTTTTT. Translating it yields CATSRDPGGYEKLFF.

The chain joins TRBV5-4 to TRBJ2-2, with D tentatively TRBD1 (6 bases). The CDR3 sequence is 15 residues long. Germline lookup yields CDR1 SGHNT and CDR2 YYREEE (reference sequence). V lost 4 bases and J lost 1, with 11 bases in between. This chain's CDR3 is CASSQDRRNTGELFF. CDR3 nucleotide sequence: TGTGCCAGCAGCCAGGACAGAAGGAACACCGGGGAGCTGTTTTTT.

A few counts support this clone. V is TRBV27 and J is TRBJ2-7, with D perhaps TRBD1 (6 bases). CDR3 length: 11 residues. V was shortened by 9 bases and J by 1 base, with 7 bases between the two germline ends. Germline CDR1 is MNHEY and CDR2 is SMNVEV (reference sequence). Here the CDR3 DNA reads TGTGCCAGGACAGGTTCCTACGAGCAGTACTTC. Its protein product is CARTGSYEQYF.

The chain joins TRBV5-1 to TRBJ2-1; D gene uncertain. The CDR3 runs 15 residues. V was clipped by 0 bases and J by 4 bases, with 11 bases between them. The germline gives CDR1 SGHRS, CDR2 YFSETQ. Here the CDR3 reads CASSLAGNRYNEQFF. In DNA form, the CDR3 reads TGCGCCAGCAGCTTGGCCGGTAATAGATACAATGAGCAGTTCTTC.